This T cell receptor beta chain was documented in a study of T cell responses to AZD1222 COVID-19 vaccine. Findings and limits, study-wide: White British people made up most donors, females outnumbered males, and clonal diversity was possibly underestimated.

Sequencing was performed with immunoSEQ multiplex PCR; in TCRdb, only in-frame clones are kept and a portion is missing. The sample contains approximately 110,000 clones, approximately 90% of which appear only once. Trimming took 1 base from V and 1 from J, leaving 10 bases between them. The germline CDR1 and CDR2 sequences are SGHAT and FQNNGV. The CDR3 has 15 amino acids. A word on this clone: Its antigen is currently unknown.

The genes are TRBV11-2 and TRBJ1-1; D unresolved. The sequence came from an adult in good health. This specimen was peripheral blood, taken on day 0 of AZD1222 vaccination. CDR3 region: CASSLGRNGNTEAFF. The CDR3, as DNA: TGTGCCAGCAGCTTAGGTAGGAATGGGAACACTGAAGCTTTCTTT.